Listed here are 25 T cell receptor beta chains from one sample, sequenced in a study of PD-1 blockade in classical Hodgkin lymphoma. Generated by immunoSEQ multiplex PCR, the TCRdb table keeps only in-frame clones and is missing some. The repertoire includes some 53,000 clones, around nine tenths of them detected once, and approximately 7% sits in the top ten. The time point: cycle 4 day 1 (C4D1), after 6 weeks of nivolumab. All trial patients relapsed after autologous stem cell transplantation. The sample in question was peripheral blood mononuclear cells (PBMCs), obtained before the fourth cycle of nivolumab. Receptors originate from a human donor with classical Hodgkin lymphoma.

The chain couples TRBV7-2 to TRBJ2-4; 8 nucleotides line up with TRBD2. The V and J ends lost 8 bases and 9 bases, in that order; junction bases with no gene match: 12. CDR1 and CDR2 from the germline V gene are SGHTA and FQGNSA. The CDR3 is 14 amino acids. For the CDR3, the DNA is TGTGCCAGCGGCCTAAGGACTAGCAGCGGCATTCAGTACTTC. The encoded protein is CASGLRTSSGIQYF.

The rearrangement joins TRBV28 to TRBJ2-7; TRBD2 matches at 12 bases. The CDR3 loop spans 16 amino acids. With 0 bases clipped from V and 4 bases from J, the junction kept 4 bases outside the gene matches. Per the germline V gene, CDR1 is MDHEN and CDR2 is SYDVKM. CDR3 bases: TGTGCCAGCAGTTTATGGCTAACTAGCGGGAGGTACGAGCAGTACTTC. This sequence encodes CASSLWLTSGRYEQYF.

The DNA of the CDR3 is TGTGCCAGCAGCCAAGGCGGGACGTACAATGAGCAGTTCTTC. Protein sequence: CASSQGGTYNEQFF. The chain carries TRBV14 and TRBJ2-1, with a tentative D call TRBD2 (6 bases). The length of the CDR3 is 14 residues. The germline V gene encodes CDR1 SGHDN and CDR2 FVKESK. V was shortened by 1 base and J by 4 bases, with 8 bases between the two germline ends. The variable domain in full, with the rest retrieved from reference TRBV14 and TRBJ2-1, is EAGVTQFPSHSVIEKGQTVTLRCDPISGHDNLYWYRRVMGKEIKFLLHFVKESKQDESGMPNNRFLAERTGGTYSTLKVQPAELEDSGVYFCASSQGGTYNEQFFGPGTRLTVL.

The chain couples TRBV7-2 to TRBJ2-3; D is perhaps TRBD1 (6 bases). CDR1 and CDR2 from the germline V gene are SGHTA and FQGNSA. Trimming removed 5 bases from V and 2 bases from J, with 14 bases in between. The CDR3 loop spans 15 amino acids. Here the CDR3 DNA reads TGTGCCAGCAGCGCCAGGGGCCTCTACACAGATACGCAGTATTTT. Protein product: CASSARGLYTDTQYF.

The chain links TRBV7-8 to TRBJ1-1; TRBD1 might be the D (5 bases). CDR3 length equals 12 residues. V was clipped by 0 bases and J by 10 bases, with 9 bases between them. Germline CDR1 and CDR2: SGHVS and FQNEAQ. The CDR3 loop reads CASSLARGRAFF. CDR3 nucleotide sequence: TGTGCCAGCAGCTTAGCGAGGGGACGAGCTTTCTTT.

V and J are TRBV2 and TRBJ2-1; 15 positions agree with TRBD2. Germline CDR1 and CDR2: SNHLY and FYNNEI. Trimming removed 2 bases from V and 3 bases from J; junction bases left unmatched: 14. The CDR3 totals 21 residues. CDR3 sequence (DNA): TGTGCCAGCAGTGAACCTCCAGGGTGGACTAGCGGGAGGGCCGGCTACAATGAGCAGTTCTTC. Amino acid sequence: CASSEPPGWTSGRAGYNEQFF.

The chain employs TRBV5-1 and TRBJ1-4, with D maybe TRBD1 (6 bases). The CDR3 length is 14 residues. Trimming pared 4 bases from V and 5 bases from J, leaving 12 bases between. The V gene's germline CDR1 is SGHRS and CDR2 YFSETQ. The chain's CDR3 is CASSQDRPNEKLFF. The CDR3 region has the DNA TGCGCCAGCAGCCAGGACAGACCCAATGAAAAACTGTTTTTT.

This clone came up once. V usage is TRBV10-1 and J usage is TRBJ2-1; D is perhaps TRBD1 or TRBD2 (5 bases each). This CDR3 comprises 15 residues. Trimming pared 6 bases from V and 8 bases from J, leaving 20 bases between. Germline-derived CDR1 and CDR2 are WNHNN and SYGVQD (reference sequence). The CDR3 DNA follows: TGCGCCAGCAGCCCCGTCCGACCTGGGGGTGATGAGCAGTTCTTC. It yields the protein CASSPVRPGGDEQFF.

The chain carries TRBV7-9 and TRBJ1-1, with 7 bases matching TRBD1. The CDR3 has 17 residues. Germline assignment: CDR1 SEHNR and CDR2 FQNEAQ (reference sequence). With 5 bases clipped from V and 1 base from J, the junction kept 13 bases outside the gene matches. Here the CDR3 DNA reads TGTGCCAGCAGCGCGGAGACAGGGTACTCTACGAACACTGAAGCTTTCTTT. Translating gives CASSAETGYSTNTEAFF.

The rearrangement uses TRBV19 and TRBJ2-2; a possible D gene is TRBD1 (5 bases). The CDR3 runs 15 residues. The V gene lost 8 bases and the J gene lost 0 bases, with 13 bases spanning the gap. The germline V gene encodes CDR1 LNHDA and CDR2 SQIVND (reference sequence). The CDR3 here is CASYNQGPNTGELFF. DNA for the CDR3: TGTGCCAGTTATAACCAGGGTCCGAACACCGGGGAGCTGTTTTTT.

CDR3: CASSFPGNYGYTF. Here the CDR3 DNA reads TGTGCCAGCAGTTTTCCAGGGAACTATGGCTACACCTTC. The chain links TRBV28 to TRBJ1-2; the D gene is possibly TRBD1 (5 bases). This CDR3 contains 13 residues. V was pared by 3 bases and J by 2 bases, with 7 bases between. Per the germline V gene, CDR1 is MDHEN and CDR2 is SYDVKM.

Only one count was recorded for this clone. The chain links TRBV21-1 to TRBJ2-5; the table gives TRBD2 as D, unverified against the DNA. TRBV21-1 is a known pseudogene. This CDR3 comprises 20 residues. DNA for the CDR3: TGTGCCAGCAGCAATGGGGATGGGACTAGCGGGCCTCAAGTCCAAGAGACCCAGTACTTC. Its translation: CASSNGDGTSGPQVQETQYF.

This clone was recorded a few times. J is TRBJ1-6 and V is TRBV7-9; D may be TRBD1 (6 bases). Trimming stripped 5 bases from V and 5 bases from J, with 13 bases between. Germline V gene sequence: CDR1 SEHNR, CDR2 FQNEAQ (reference sequence). The CDR3 has 15 amino acids. The CDR3 DNA follows: TGTGCCAGCAGCGCCAACCGGGACAATAATTCACCCCTCCACTTT. It is translated as CASSANRDNNSPLHF.

The chain joins TRBV11-2 to TRBJ2-3; 11 bases fit TRBD2. V lost 2 bases, J lost 5 bases, and 6 bases stayed unmatched. The CDR3 loop spans 16 amino acids. CDR1 is SGHAT, CDR2 FQNNGV, per germline. CDR3 in DNA: TGTGCCAGCAGCTTATTAGCGGGAGGGCCGGGAGATACGCAGTATTTT. It translates to CASSLLAGGPGDTQYF.

This sequence joins TRBV9 and TRBJ2-5; no definite D call. Per germline, CDR1 SGDLS and CDR2 YYNGEE. This CDR3 contains 15 residues. The V end lost 0 bases, the J end lost 1 base, and 10 bases lay between the germline ends. The CDR3 nucleotides read TGTGCCAGCAGCGTAGGACCCGGGTCCCAAGAGACCCAGTACTTC. The encoded protein is CASSVGPGSQETQYF.

The J gene is TRBJ2-3, the V gene TRBV6-1; 8 bases are a match to TRBD1. The CDR3 runs 15 residues. The V segment lost 6 bases and the J segment 4 bases; nucleotides outside the gene matches: 9. CDR1 MNHNS and CDR2 SASEGT come from the germline V gene. The CDR3 spells CASRESGTGADTQYF. The CDR3 nucleotides are TGTGCCAGCAGGGAGTCGGGGACAGGTGCAGATACGCAGTATTTT.

The chain uses TRBV9 and TRBJ2-2; 11 bases match TRBD2. CDR1 and CDR2 from the germline V gene are SGDLS and YYNGEE. This CDR3 is 14 amino acids long. Unmatched junction bases numbered 0, after V lost 7 bases and J lost 1 base. The DNA for the CDR3 is TGTGCCAGCGGGACTAGCGGGAACACCGGGGAGCTGTTTTTT. This translates into CASGTSGNTGELFF.

This clone was recorded a few times. The rearrangement joins TRBV5-8 to TRBJ1-2; no clear D gene. V lost 0 bases and J lost 4, with 7 bases in between. The V gene's germline CDR1 is SGHTS and CDR2 YDEGEE. This CDR3 has 13 residues. The CDR3 DNA reads TGTGCCAGCAGCTTGGACGGACCCTATGGCTACACCTTC. It codes for CASSLDGPYGYTF.

The J gene is TRBJ1-2, the V gene TRBV9; D unclear. Germline V gene sequence: CDR1 SGDLS, CDR2 YYNGEE. Trimming cost V 0 bases and J 5 bases, with 11 bases left between them. This CDR3 region has 14 residues. In DNA, the CDR3 is TGTGCCAGCAGCGTAGAATCGGTTGGGTATGGCTACACCTTC. Its protein product is CASSVESVGYGYTF.

This clone was seen once. The chain recombines TRBV27 with TRBJ2-7; D is possibly TRBD2 (7 bases). Trimming took off 7 bases at V and 0 bases at J, with 16 bases between the two ends. CDR3 length: 15 residues. The V gene's germline CDR1 is MNHEY and CDR2 SMNVEV (reference sequence). The CDR3: CASNIRGGSSYEQYF. In DNA, the CDR3 is TGTGCCAGCAATATAAGGGGGGGAAGCTCCTACGAGCAGTACTTC.

The chain recombines TRBV6-5 with TRBJ1-5, with a tentative D call TRBD1 (6 bases). The V end lost 6 bases, the J end lost 2 bases, and 11 bases lay between the germline ends. The CDR3 length is 14 residues. Germline assignment: CDR1 MNHEY and CDR2 SVGAGI. CDR3 DNA sequence: TGTGCCAGCAGACAGGGATTCGGCAATCAGCCCCAGCATTTT. Protein sequence: CASRQGFGNQPQHF.

The rearrangement joins TRBV4-3 to TRBJ2-3; the match to TRBD2 covers 11 bases. After removal of 3 bases from V and 3 bases from J, the junction contained 5 bases not matched to a gene. CDR3 length equals 16 residues. The germline V gene encodes CDR1 LGHNA and CDR2 YSLEER. The DNA of the CDR3 is TGCGCCAGCAGCCAGGGACTAGCGGATCTAACAGATACGCAGTATTTT. Amino acids: CASSQGLADLTDTQYF.

The chain joins TRBV11-2 to TRBJ2-7; possible D gene TRBD2, 6 bases. Germline lookup yields CDR1 SGHAT and CDR2 FQNNGV. The CDR3 is made up of 13 amino acids. Trimming removed 3 bases at V and 0 bases at J, with 6 bases between. CDR3 sequence reads: CASSFGSSYEQYF. DNA of the CDR3: TGTGCCAGCAGCTTCGGGAGCTCCTACGAGCAGTACTTC.

The chain links TRBV4-1 to TRBJ1-3; perhaps TRBD1 as D (6 bases). Germline CDR1 reads MGHRA; CDR2 reads YSYEKL. The CDR3 runs to 17 residues. V dropped 0 bases and J dropped 0 bases, with 12 bases sitting between them. The CDR3 protein is CASSQDEGRGSGNTIYF. Written as DNA, the CDR3 is TGCGCCAGCAGCCAAGACGAGGGCAGGGGCTCTGGAAACACCATATATTTT.

The chain uses TRBV28 and TRBJ2-7; the match to TRBD1 covers 10 bases. The CDR3 length is 15 residues. Germline loops: CDR1 MDHEN, CDR2 SYDVKM. J was trimmed by 2 bases and V by 7 bases; bases with no gene match: 8. The CDR3 reads CASTPVGQGPYEQYF. Here the CDR3 DNA reads TGTGCCAGCACCCCCGTGGGACAGGGGCCCTACGAGCAGTACTTC. Drawing the rest from reference TRBV28 and TRBJ2-7, the complete variable domain is DVKVTQSSRYLVKRTGEKVFLECVQDMDHENMFWYRQDPGLGLRLIYFSYDVKMKEKGDIPEGYSVSREKKERFSLILESASTNQTSMYLCASTPVGQGPYEQYFGPGTRLTVT.